The 19 T cell receptor beta chains below were found in one sample sequenced in a study of blood T cell repertoires in COVID-19. Assay: immunoSEQ multiplex PCR; the TCRdb copy retains only in-frame clones and omits some. This table holds under 75,000 clones, roughly 90% found once. The sample was peripheral blood. The receptors derive from a man aged 50-60 years with active COVID-19.

The J gene is TRBJ1-2, the V gene TRBV5-6; TRBD1 might be the D (5 bases). The CDR3 covers 15 residues. V was cut by 4 bases and J by 3 bases, with 16 bases left in between. The germline CDR1 and CDR2 sequences are SGHDT and YYEEEE. The CDR3 bases are TGTGCCAGCAGCCGGGGCGGGGCACACGACTATGGCTACACCTTC. It codes for CASSRGGAHDYGYTF.

The J gene is TRBJ2-5, the V gene TRBV27; TRBD2 agrees at 10 bases. Germline CDR1 is MNHEY and CDR2 is SMNVEV (reference sequence). This CDR3 region has 16 residues. The junction had 7 bases not matched to a gene; V was cut back by 2 bases and J by 4 bases. The CDR3 here is CASSLGPSGGGETQYF. The CDR3 nucleotides are TGTGCCAGCAGTTTAGGTCCTAGCGGGGGAGGAGAGACCCAGTACTTC.

The chain is built from TRBV28 and TRBJ2-5; D may be TRBD2 (5 bases). Germline V gene lookup returns CDR1 MDHEN and CDR2 SYDVKM. The CDR3 totals 15 residues. V was cut by 1 base and J by 5 bases, with 14 bases left in between. The CDR3 sequence is CASSLSLAFGETQYF. The DNA for the CDR3 is TGTGCCAGCAGTTTATCTTTAGCGTTCGGGGAGACCCAGTACTTC.

This chain joins TRBV30 and TRBJ1-4; 9 bases are a match to TRBD1. With 1 base clipped from V and 11 bases from J, the junction kept 11 bases outside the gene matches. This CDR3 has 15 residues. Germline loops: CDR1 GTSNPN, CDR2 SVGIG (reference sequence). CDR3 bases: TGTGCCTGGAGTGGCCCTTTAACAGGGGGCGGGAAACTGTTTTTT. It yields the protein CAWSGPLTGGGKLFF.

The chain recombines TRBV5-4 with TRBJ1-4; tentative D call: TRBD1 (6 bases). Germline V gene sequence: CDR1 SGHNT, CDR2 YYREEE (reference sequence). V was pared by 4 bases and J by 3 bases, with 22 bases between. The CDR3 is 18 residues long. CDR3 coding DNA: TGTGCCAGCAGCCCGGGGGGGGGCAATATTGTTGCTAATGAAAAACTGTTTTTT. This sequence encodes CASSPGGGNIVANEKLFF.

V gene TRBV6-5 combines with J gene TRBJ1-2, with TRBD1 as a possible D gene (6 bases). CDR3 length: 13 residues. Looked up from germline, CDR1 is MNHEY and CDR2 is SVGAGI. The V and J ends lost 6 bases and 2 bases respectively, with 10 bases between them. CDR3 DNA sequence: TGTGCCAGCAGCAGGGGACCGAACTATGGCTACACCTTC. Translating gives CASSRGPNYGYTF.

The chain uses TRBV7-2 and TRBJ1-6; D perhaps matches TRBD1 (6 bases). Between the trimmed V and J ends, which lost 2 bases and 10 bases, there was a span of 18 bases. CDR3 length equals 16 residues. CDR1 is SGHTA and CDR2 is FQGNSA in the germline V gene. For the CDR3, the DNA is TGTGCCAGCAGCTTAATCGACAGGCTGTGGGAATCACCCCTCCACTTT. Residues: CASSLIDRLWESPLHF.

The gene calls are TRBV7-7 and TRBJ2-3; D is perhaps TRBD2 (5 bases). The germline V and J ends were trimmed by 5 bases and 1 base, with 7 bases remaining between them. The CDR3 is 13 amino acids. Germline CDR1 and CDR2: SSHAT and FNYEAQ (reference sequence). CDR3 amino acids: CASSRGRTDTQYF. The CDR3 bases are TGTGCCAGCAGCCGCGGGCGCACAGATACGCAGTATTTT.

This clone has only one observation. The chain joins TRBV6-5 to TRBJ1-5; D is possibly TRBD1 (5 bases). Looked up from germline, CDR1 is MNHEY and CDR2 is SVGAGI. The length of the CDR3 is 15 residues. V shed 6 bases and J shed 6 bases, with 18 bases lying between them. The CDR3 loop reads CASRRGSGPGQPQHF. Written as DNA, the CDR3 is TGTGCCAGCAGGCGTGGGTCAGGGCCGGGTCAGCCCCAGCATTTT.

This clone has only a few counts. This chain connects TRBV12-3 or TRBV12-4 to TRBJ1-5; no firm D call. The V gene lost 3 bases and the J gene lost 8 bases, with 8 bases spanning the gap. The CDR3 length is 12 residues. The CDR3 spells CASSFRGKPQHF. The CDR3 nucleotides are TGTGCCAGCAGTTTCCGGGGTAAGCCCCAGCATTTT.

The gene calls are TRBV12-3 or TRBV12-4 and TRBJ1-1; D not certain. With 7 bases removed from V and 0 bases from J, the gap between germline ends came to 9 bases. The CDR3 loop spans 13 amino acids. The CDR3 loop is CASIRSVNTEAFF. DNA for the CDR3: TGTGCCAGCATCAGGTCAGTGAACACTGAAGCTTTCTTT.

Comments on this clone: No DNA is shown, since the ends of the CDR3 on it are uncertain; the CDR3 is the one TCRdb lists. The chain has TRBV6-5 and TRBJ2-1; the tabulated D call, TRBD2, remains unverified against the DNA. The CDR3 spans 15 residues, counting both ends. Germline CDR1 is MNHEY and CDR2 is SVGAGI. CDR3 loop: CASSTSGSSYNEQFF.

The chain carries TRBV7-2 and TRBJ2-7; D perhaps matches TRBD2 (6 bases). Germline V CDR1 and CDR2: SGHTA, FQGNSA. Trimming took off 4 bases at V and 2 bases at J, with 9 bases between the two ends. The length of the CDR3 is 13 residues. The CDR3 here is CASSWDSTYEQYF. The CDR3 region has the DNA TGTGCCAGCAGCTGGGACTCAACCTACGAGCAGTACTTC.

The CDR3: CASSPLRGDSYNEQFF. CDR3 bases: TGTGCCAGCAGCCCTTTGCGGGGGGACTCCTACAATGAGCAGTTCTTC. The chain couples TRBV11-2 to TRBJ2-1, with 8 bases that match TRBD2. CDR3 length equals 16 residues. Trimming cost V 5 bases and J 0 bases; bases outside gene matches: 6. Germline loops: CDR1 SGHAT, CDR2 FQNNGV.

This chain joins TRBV7-2 and TRBJ2-7; TRBD1 is a possible D gene (6 bases). From germline, CDR1 is SGHTA and CDR2 FQGNSA. V dropped 4 bases and J dropped 4 bases, with 14 bases sitting between them. The CDR3 is 14 residues long. The CDR3 here is CASSSPGQIYEQYF. The CDR3 nucleotides are TGTGCCAGCAGCTCCCCTGGACAGATTTACGAGCAGTACTTC.

V gene TRBV7-9 combines with J gene TRBJ2-1, with 11 bases fitting TRBD1. CDR3 length: 16 amino acids. With V trimmed by 5 bases and J by 4 bases, 7 bases remained unmatched. The germline V gene has CDR1 SEHNR and CDR2 FQNEAQ (reference sequence). For the CDR3, the DNA is TGTGCCAGCAGCCGCGGGACAGGGGGGAGGTACAATGAGCAGTTCTTC. Protein: CASSRGTGGRYNEQFF.

The gene calls are TRBV10-2 and TRBJ2-4; D might be TRBD2 (6 bases). V was pared by 7 bases and J by 0 bases, with 19 bases between. The CDR3 extends over 17 amino acids. CDR1 and CDR2 (germline): WSHSY, SAAADI. CDR3 bases: TGCGCCAGCACTACTAGCCGGGGGAGAGGAGCCAAAAACATTCAGTACTTC. Its protein product is CASTTSRGRGAKNIQYF.

CDR3 in amino acids: CASSASSGIMKTQYF. The CDR3 DNA is TGTGCCAGCAGCGCCTCTAGCGGGATTATGAAGACCCAGTACTTC. The chain carries TRBV7-2 and TRBJ2-5, with TRBD2 matching over 9 bases. The CDR3 loop spans 15 amino acids. The ends lost 5 bases at V and 6 bases at J; junction bases unmatched: 10. Germline V gives CDR1 SGHTA, CDR2 FQGNSA.

This clone was counted once. The rearrangement uses TRBV6-5 and TRBJ2-7, with D uncertain. Germline-derived CDR1 and CDR2 are MNHEY and SVGAGI. With 4 bases removed from V and 7 bases from J, the gap between germline ends came to 17 bases. The CDR3 sequence is 14 residues long. The CDR3 here is CASSFLQSSMEQYF. CDR3 bases: TGTGCCAGCAGTTTCCTACAGTCGTCGATGGAGCAGTACTTC.